This is a list of T cell receptor beta chains from one sample in a study of graft-versus-host responses after intestinal transplantation. Using immunoSEQ multiplex PCR, the repertoire was profiled, and TCRdb retains in-frame clones only, with some absent. The sample carries 40,000 or so clones, around 83% recorded once. The source was PBMCs, collected approximately 1,000 days after transplant. The receptors derive from a human patient who received an intestinal transplant, so some T cells may come from the graft donor. The CDR3 runs from the conserved cysteine through the conserved F or W. The D gene is left open where the match is weak. Size tells how often a clone was seen (once, few, many) or the class of an expanded clone, and some rows leave it out.

>NA|NA|TRBV5-6|TRBJ1-5
TGTGCCAGCAGCTTGGGAGTTAATCAGCCCCAGCATTTT
CASSLGVNQPQHF
>NA|NA|TRBV27|TRBJ1-5
TGTGCCAGCAGTTGGGCAGAAGATAGCAATCAGCCCCAGCATTTT
CASSWAEDSNQPQHF
>NA|TRBD1|TRBV10-3|TRBJ1-5
TGTGCCACCATCAGACAGGGTACTACCGGGGGTAATCAGCCCCAGCATTTT
CATIRQGTTGGNQPQHF
>few|TRBD2|TRBV5-4|TRBJ2-1
TGTGCCAGCAGCTCCCGACTAGCGGGCTTGGATGAGCAGTTCTTC
CASSSRLAGLDEQFF
>NA|TRBD1|TRBV5-4|TRBJ2-5
TGTGCCAGCAGGGGAGTAACAGGGGGCGCAGAGACCCAGTACTTC
CASRGVTGGAETQYF
>NA|NA|TRBV6-1|TRBJ2-7
TGTGCCAGCAGTGACGACGGAGCGGGCTCCTACGAGCAGTACTTC
CASSDDGAGSYEQYF
>NA|TRBD2|TRBV5-1|TRBJ2-3
TGCGCCAGCAGCTTACTAGCGGGCGGCACAGATACGCAGTATTTT
CASSLLAGGTDTQYF
>NA|TRBD2|TRBV28|TRBJ2-5
TGTGCCAGCAGTTTCCCGACTAGCCGTGAGACCCAGTACTTC
CASSFPTSRETQYF
>few|TRBD1|TRBV28|TRBJ1-2
TGTGCCATTGGGACAGGGGGTCTAGGTGGCTACACCTTC
CAIGTGGLGGYTF
>NA|NA|TRBV9|TRBJ1-6
TGTGCCAGCACCCTGGGACCGTCTGAGTCACCCCTCCACTTT
CASTLGPSESPLHF
>NA|TRBD2|TRBV4-2|TRBJ2-2
TGTGCCAGCAGCCAAGGACTAGCGGGAGCCGGGGAGCTGTTTTTT
CASSQGLAGAGELFF
>NA|NA|TRBV5-1|TRBJ2-5
TGCGCCAGCAGCGTGGACAGCGCCGGGGGGAAGACCCAGTACTTC
CASSVDSAGGKTQYF
>few|NA|TRBV4-2|TRBJ1-3
TGTGCCAGCAGCCAAGATGCCCGGGTAATAACAGGCCCCTCTGGAAACACCATATATTTT
CASSQDARVITGPSGNTIYF
>NA|TRBD1|TRBV6-1|TRBJ1-3
TGTGCCAGCCGACCGGGACAGGCAAACACCATATATTTT
CASRPGQANTIYF
>NA|NA|TRBV11-3|TRBJ2-3
TGTGCCAGCAGCCCGGGGGGACACCTCACAGATACGCAGTATTTT
CASSPGGHLTDTQYF
>NA|NA|TRBV27|TRBJ2-3
TGTGCCAGCAGTTTGAGCAGCTACACAGATACGCAGTATTTT
CASSLSSYTDTQYF
>NA|TRBD1|TRBV19|TRBJ1-2
TGTGCCGCCGGACAGGGATATGGCTACACCTTC
CAAGQGYGYTF
>NA|NA|TRBV7-9|TRBJ1-2
TGTGCCAGCAGCTTGGGGGCTTCCTATGGCTACACCTTC
CASSLGASYGYTF
>NA|NA|TRBV9|TRBJ2-3
TGTGCCAGCAGCCCCACCCGGAGTCCCACAGATACGCAGTATTTT
CASSPTRSPTDTQYF
>NA|NA|TRBV28|TRBJ1-4
TGTGCCAGCAGTTTCCCAGGGGCCGTTAATGAAAAACTGTTTTTT
CASSFPGAVNEKLFF
>NA|NA|TRBV11-2|TRBJ1-5
TGTGCCAGCAGCCCCGCTGGGGGGGCGCAGCCCCAGCATTTT
CASSPAGGAQPQHF
>NA|NA|TRBV15|TRBJ1-2
TGTGCCACCAGCAGAAGGGTTGGTGGCTACACCTTC
CATSRRVGGYTF
>NA|TRBD2|TRBV28|TRBJ2-5
TGTGCCAGCAGTCATATAGCGGGGGGGCCTTTGGAGACCCAGTACTTC
CASSHIAGGPLETQYF
>NA|TRBD1|TRBV6-1|TRBJ2-5
TGTGCCAGCAGTGAAGAGGAGACAGGGGGGAAGACCCAGTACTTC
CASSEEETGGKTQYF
>NA|TRBD1|TRBV6-1|TRBJ2-7
TGTGCCAGCATGGGACAGGGGGCAGACTACGAGCAGTACTTC
CASMGQGADYEQYF
>NA|NA|TRBV7-2|TRBJ2-7
TGTGCCAGCAGCTTAAGGGGGAGCCCCTCCTACGAGCAGTACTTC
CASSLRGSPSYEQYF
>NA|TRBD1|TRBV4-2|TRBJ1-2
TGTGCCAGCAGCCAAGATCAGGGGACAGGGGTTTATGGCTACACCTTC
CASSQDQGTGVYGYTF
>NA|NA|TRBV11-1|TRBJ1-1
TGTGCCAGCAGCCCTATGATCGGCACTGAAGCTTTCTTT
CASSPMIGTEAFF
>NA|TRBD2|TRBV7-2|TRBJ2-1
TGTGCCAGCAGCACCACCGGGACTAGCGGGAGGGGTGAGCAGTTCTTC
CASSTTGTSGRGEQFF